This TCR beta chain originates from a study of OX40 agonist ivuxolimab in advanced cancers. At the level of the study: Melanoma, hepatocellular carcinoma, head and neck or renal cell cancer occurred in dose-escalation patients.

General study points: CD4+ and CD8+ T cells in blood underwent clonal expansion by week 6 at 0.1 to 3.0 mg/kg. Expanded clones tended on average to be more numerous among CD8+ T cells than CD4+.

There are 16 residues in the CDR3. The V end lost 0 bases, the J end lost 2 bases, and 12 bases lay between the germline ends. Germline V gives CDR1 SGHTS, CDR2 YDEGEE. Profiled with immunoSEQ multiplex PCR; TCRdb holds only in-frame clones, not every one. The table lists just under 75,000 clones, 80% to 95% of them singletons, with 0.44% in the top ten. Note on this clone: The antigen is unknown.

The receptor comes from an adult with an advanced solid tumor such as melanoma, head and neck, liver or kidney cancer. The specimen comprised CD4+ or CD8+ T cells sorted from blood, sampled in a trial of the OX40 agonist ivuxolimab. The chain recombines TRBV5-8 with TRBJ1-5; a possible D gene is TRBD1 (5 bases). The CDR3 reads CASSLGGEGGNQPQHF. The DNA for the CDR3 is TGTGCCAGCAGCTTGGGAGGGGAGGGAGGCAATCAGCCCCAGCATTTT. The variable domain in full, with the rest retrieved from reference TRBV5-8 and TRBJ1-5, is EAGVTQSPTHLIKTRGQQATLRCSPISGHTSVYWYQQALGLGLQFLLWYDEGEERNRGNFPPRFSGRQFPNYSSELNVNALELEDSALYLCASSLGGEGGNQPQHFGDGTRLSIL.